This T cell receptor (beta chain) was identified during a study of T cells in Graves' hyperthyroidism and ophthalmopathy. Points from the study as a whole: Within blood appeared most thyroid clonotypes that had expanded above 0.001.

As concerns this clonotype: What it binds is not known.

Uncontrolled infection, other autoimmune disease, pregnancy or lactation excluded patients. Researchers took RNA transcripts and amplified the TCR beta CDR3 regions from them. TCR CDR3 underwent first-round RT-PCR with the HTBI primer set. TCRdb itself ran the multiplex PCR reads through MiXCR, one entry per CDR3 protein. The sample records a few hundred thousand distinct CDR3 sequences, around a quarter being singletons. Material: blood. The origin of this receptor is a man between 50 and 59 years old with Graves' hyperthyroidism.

The CDR3 here is CASSGTRGGDEKLFF. In DNA form, the CDR3 reads TGTGCCAGCAGCGGAACCAGGGGGGGGGATGAAAAACTGTTTTTT. The chain couples TRBV9 to TRBJ1-4, with TRBD1 matching 7 bases. The V and J ends lost 3 bases and 6 bases, in that order; junction bases with no gene match: 8. The germline gives CDR1 SGDLS, CDR2 YYNGEE. CDR3 length equals 15 residues.